Listed here are 28 T cell receptor beta chains from one sample, sequenced in a study of blood T cell repertoires in COVID-19. Assay: immunoSEQ multiplex PCR; the TCRdb copy retains only in-frame clones and omits some. The table lists about 260,000 clones, around 93% of them singletons, with around 2.8% in the top ten. The sequenced sample was PBMCs or T cells enriched from blood (not recorded which). These receptors all stem from a man aged 40-55 years who had been exposed to COVID-19.

The J gene is TRBJ2-7, the V gene TRBV29-1; 9 nucleotides match TRBD2. J lost 3 bases, V lost 7 bases, and 10 bases had no gene match. The CDR3 is 14 residues long. Germline CDR1 reads SQVTM; CDR2 reads ANQGSEA. CDR3 coding DNA: TGCAGCGGCGGGGGGGGCCAGACAGGCTACGAGCAGTACTTC. Its protein product is CSGGGGQTGYEQYF.

J is TRBJ2-7 and V is TRBV6-5, with TRBD2 matching 12 bases. CDR3 length: 14 residues. V lost 11 bases, J lost 2 bases, and 7 bases stayed unmatched. Germline-derived CDR1 and CDR2 are MNHEY and SVGAGI. The CDR3 loop reads CAVRLAGVTYEQYF. As DNA, the CDR3 is TGTGCCGTCCGACTAGCGGGAGTGACCTACGAGCAGTACTTC.

The chain has TRBV11-2 and TRBJ2-1, with TRBD1 identical over 8 bases. CDR1 and CDR2 (germline): SGHAT, FQNNGV. CDR3 length equals 16 residues. V lost 5 bases to trimming and J lost 3 bases; unmatched junction nucleotides: 9. CDR3: CASSLQWTGNYNEQFF. The CDR3 DNA reads as TGTGCCAGCAGCCTTCAATGGACAGGGAACTACAATGAGCAGTTCTTC. Full variable domain (outside the CDR3, taken from reference TRBV11-2 and TRBJ2-1): EAGVAQSPRYKIIEKRQSVAFWCNPISGHATLYWYQQILGQGPKLLIQFQNNGVVDDSQLPKDRFSAERLKGVDSTLKIQPAKLEDSAVYLCASSLQWTGNYNEQFFGPGTRLTVL.

The J gene is TRBJ2-7, the V gene TRBV5-1, with D possibly matching TRBD1 (6 bases). The CDR3 loop spans 16 amino acids. Deletions cut 4 bases from V and 0 bases from J, with 17 bases between. Germline V gives CDR1 SGHRS, CDR2 YFSETQ. CDR3 sequence (DNA): TGCGCCAGCAGCGCCAGGGGCAGAGGGAGCTCCTACGAGCAGTACTTC. Its translation is CASSARGRGSSYEQYF.

This clone has a single count. The rearrangement uses TRBV6-5 and TRBJ1-2; TRBD1 matches 7 bases. This CDR3 is 14 amino acids long. Unmatched junction bases numbered 4, after V lost 6 bases and J lost 0 bases. Germline V gives CDR1 MNHEY, CDR2 SVGAGI. CDR3 coding DNA: TGTGCCAGCAGCGCAGGGGGAGCTAACTATGGCTACACCTTC. As protein: CASSAGGANYGYTF.

There are a few counts of this clone. This chain uses TRBV5-1 with TRBJ1-4; D is possibly TRBD1 (5 bases). Germline CDR1 and CDR2: SGHRS and YFSETQ. V shed 3 bases and J shed 8 bases, with 17 bases lying between them. This CDR3 is built from 15 residues. CDR3 protein: CASSSGSTRGEKLFF. DNA for the CDR3: TGCGCCAGCAGCTCCGGGAGCACCCGGGGGGAAAAACTGTTTTTT.

V and J are TRBV7-3 and TRBJ1-5; D gene uncertain. Trimming removed 5 bases at V and 12 bases at J, with 29 bases between. The CDR3 spans 17 residues. The germline V gene encodes CDR1 SGHTA and CDR2 FQGTGA. In nucleotides, the CDR3 is TGTGCCAGCAGCATAGACGCAGGTGGAGGCGGCAATCAGGTCCAGCATTTT. Translating gives CASSIDAGGGGNQVQHF.

The V gene is TRBV30, the J gene TRBJ2-5, with 8 positions matching TRBD2. The CDR3 loop spans 15 amino acids. V lost 4 bases and J lost 0; bases outside the gene matches: 7. Germline CDR1 reads GTSNPN; CDR2 reads SVGIG (reference sequence). In DNA, the CDR3 is TGTGCCTGGACAACGGGAGGGTCGTACCAAGAGACCCAGTACTTC. Translation: CAWTTGGSYQETQYF.

This chain links TRBV10-3 with TRBJ1-1, with D hard to call. From germline, CDR1 is ENHRY and CDR2 SYGVKD. Trimming removed 3 bases from V and 5 bases from J, with 4 bases in between. CDR3 length: 11 amino acids. CDR3 coding DNA: TGTGCCATCAGTGAATCTACTGAAGCTTTCTTT. Encoded protein: CAISESTEAFF.

J is TRBJ1-2 and V is TRBV6-2 or TRBV6-3, with D perhaps matching TRBD1 (6 bases). The germline gives CDR1 MNHEY, CDR2 SVGEGT. The length of the CDR3 is 13 residues. Trimming removed 5 bases at V and 1 base at J, with 8 bases between. The CDR3 loop is CASSQQGNYGYTF. CDR3 nucleotides: TGTGCCAGCAGTCAACAGGGTAACTATGGCTACACCTTC.

This chain links TRBV5-1 with TRBJ2-5; 8 bases are shared with TRBD2. This CDR3 is 16 amino acids long. The V segment lost 3 bases and the J segment 4 bases; nucleotides outside the gene matches: 11. From germline, CDR1 is SGHRS and CDR2 YFSETQ. The DNA for the CDR3 is TGCGCCAGCAGCTGGGGAGGAGCGGGAGCGGGAGAGACCCAGTACTTC. Amino acids: CASSWGGAGAGETQYF.

The rearrangement links TRBV28 to TRBJ2-7; 7 bases align to TRBD1. CDR3 length: 14 amino acids. The junction had 11 bases not matched to a gene; V was cut back by 5 bases and J by 7 bases. Germline assignment: CDR1 MDHEN and CDR2 SYDVKM. CDR3: CASSPGQELIEQYF. CDR3 in DNA: TGTGCCAGCAGTCCCGGACAGGAGTTAATTGAGCAGTACTTC.

The chain has TRBV3-1 (or the pseudogene TRBV3-2) and TRBJ2-7; 8 nucleotides agree with TRBD1. Germline trimming cut 2 bases from V and 5 bases from J; bases unmatched to any gene: 2. The V gene's germline CDR1 is LGHDT and CDR2 YNNKEL (reference sequence). The CDR3 is made up of 13 amino acids. The CDR3 sequence: CASSQQGAHEQYF. The CDR3 DNA is TGTGCCAGCAGCCAACAGGGGGCCCACGAGCAGTACTTC.

The V and J genes are TRBV7-2 and TRBJ1-3; tentative D call: TRBD1 (5 bases). This CDR3 is built from 13 residues. V lost 5 bases and J lost 3, with 8 bases in between. Per germline, CDR1 SGHTA and CDR2 FQGNSA. CDR3 nucleotides: TGTGCCAGCAGCCCGGGGGGTGGAAACACCATATATTTT. The encoded protein is CASSPGGGNTIYF.

The chain carries TRBV7-8 and TRBJ2-1, with a weak D call TRBD2 (5 bases). The CDR3 has 15 residues. Deletions cut 4 bases from V and 7 bases from J, with 17 bases between. Germline values: CDR1 SGHVS, CDR2 FQNEAQ. The CDR3 DNA is TGTGCCAGCAGCTCCGTGGGTGGGAGTGTGAATGAGCAGTTCTTC. Encoded protein: CASSSVGGSVNEQFF.

The V and J genes are TRBV15 and TRBJ1-2, with D possibly being TRBD1 (6 bases). Germline V lookup: CDR1 LNHNV, CDR2 YYDKDF (reference sequence). This CDR3 has 13 residues. V lost 5 bases to trimming and J lost 5 bases, with 12 bases between them. The CDR3 spells CATSPDRIYGYTF. CDR3 nucleotide sequence: TGTGCCACCAGCCCAGACAGGATTTATGGCTACACCTTC. Supplemented by reference TRBV15 and TRBJ1-2, the full variable domain reads DAMVIQNPRYQVTQFGKPVTLSCSQTLNHNVMYWYQQKSSQAPKLLFHYYDKDFNNEADTPDNFQSRRPNTSFCFLDIRSPGLGDTAMYLCATSPDRIYGYTFGSGTRLTVV.

CDR3 in amino acids: CASSQGTGGGYTF. CDR3 coding DNA: TGTGCCAGCAGCCAAGGGACAGGGGGCGGCTACACCTTC. The V and J genes are TRBV3-1 (or the pseudogene TRBV3-2) and TRBJ1-2; 11 positions match TRBD1. The CDR3 loop spans 13 amino acids. After removal of 1 base from V and 8 bases from J, the junction contained 0 bases not matched to a gene. Germline lookup yields CDR1 LGHDT and CDR2 YNNKEL (reference sequence).

This rearrangement joins TRBV5-6 to TRBJ1-3; D is perhaps TRBD1 (6 bases). Germline CDR1 is SGHDT and CDR2 is YYEEEE. The V end lost 2 bases, the J end lost 9 bases, and 15 bases lay between the germline ends. CDR3 size: 14 residues. This CDR3 reads CASSFGTGLGTIYF. The CDR3 bases are TGTGCCAGCAGCTTCGGCACAGGGCTCGGCACCATATATTTT.

The chain uses TRBV7-9 and TRBJ1-2; no definite D call. The V gene's germline CDR1 is SEHNR and CDR2 FQNEAQ (reference sequence). This CDR3 region has 13 residues. Deletions cut 2 bases from V and 8 bases from J, with 12 bases between. The DNA for the CDR3 is TGTGCCAGCAGCTTACGTGGTAGTCGGGGCTACACCTTC. This codes for CASSLRGSRGYTF. Filled out from reference TRBV7-9 and TRBJ1-2, the complete variable domain reads DTGVSQNPRHKITKRGQNVTFRCDPISEHNRLYWYRQTLGQGPEFLTYFQNEAQLEKSRLLSDRFSAERPKGSFSTLEIQRTEQGDSAMYLCASSLRGSRGYTFGSGTRLTVV.

CDR3 coding DNA: TGTGCCAGCAGTCGAACAGGGCCGGGTAATGAAAAACTGTTTTTT. Amino acid sequence: CASSRTGPGNEKLFF. This chain connects TRBV28 to TRBJ1-4; tentatively, D is TRBD1 (6 bases). The CDR3 has 15 amino acids. Germline V gene data show CDR1 as MDHEN and CDR2 as SYDVKM. V was trimmed by 5 bases and J by 4 bases, leaving 14 bases between them.

As DNA, the CDR3 is TGCGCCAGCAGCCAAGTGTCGGGAGGGATCACAGATACGCAGTATTTT. Amino acids: CASSQVSGGITDTQYF. The chain has TRBV4-1 and TRBJ2-3; the match to TRBD2 covers 8 bases. There are 16 residues in the CDR3. The germline V gene has CDR1 MGHRA and CDR2 YSYEKL. The V gene end was trimmed by 1 base and the J gene end by 2 bases; junction bases not matched to a gene: 5.

The chain is built from TRBV18 and TRBJ2-3; a weak D match, TRBD1 (5 bases). This CDR3 spans 13 amino acids. V shed 7 bases and J shed 0 bases, with 8 bases lying between them. Germline V gene lookup returns CDR1 KGHSH and CDR2 LQKENI. CDR3 sequence (DNA): TGTGCCAGCTGGACAACTAGCACAGATACGCAGTATTTT. This translates into CASWTTSTDTQYF.

The chain employs TRBV14 and TRBJ2-7; 10 bases are shared with TRBD1. Germline V gives CDR1 SGHDN, CDR2 FVKESK. V dropped 4 bases and J dropped 3; count of bases not matched to a gene: 9. This CDR3 spans 16 amino acids. CDR3: CASSRVSGTGDYEQYF. The CDR3 bases are TGTGCCAGCAGCCGAGTATCCGGGACAGGGGACTACGAGCAGTACTTC.

The chain couples TRBV27 to TRBJ2-7, with 10 bases that match TRBD1. Per germline, CDR1 MNHEY and CDR2 SMNVEV (reference sequence). CDR3 size: 16 residues. V lost 6 bases and J lost 1; bases outside the gene matches: 9. DNA for the CDR3: TGTGCCAGCAGCCAATCGGGACAGGGGACGTCCTACGAGCAGTACTTC. It yields the protein CASSQSGQGTSYEQYF.

This chain connects TRBV27 to TRBJ1-4; 9 bases are shared with TRBD1. The germline CDR1 and CDR2 sequences are MNHEY and SMNVEV (reference sequence). This CDR3 region has 15 residues. With V trimmed by 5 bases and J by 8 bases, 9 bases remained unmatched. Here the CDR3 reads CASSPGTGFREKLFF. As DNA, the CDR3 is TGTGCCAGCAGTCCCGGGACAGGGTTTAGGGAAAAACTGTTTTTT.

The gene calls are TRBV28 and TRBJ2-7; the D is unclear. The CDR3 runs 13 residues. CDR1 and CDR2 (germline): MDHEN, SYDVKM. Trimming left V 3 bases short and J 3 bases short, with 9 bases between. The CDR3 region has the DNA TGTGCCAGCAGTTTTGTAGAAGACTACGAGCAGTACTTC. Its translation: CASSFVEDYEQYF.

Only a few counts were recorded for this clone. The CDR3 is CASSQDPDRGSGEQYF. The CDR3 DNA reads as TGCGCCAGCAGCCAAGATCCGGACAGGGGGTCGGGCGAGCAGTACTTC. The chain combines TRBV4-3 with TRBJ2-7; TRBD1 aligns across 10 bases. The CDR3 is made up of 16 amino acids. Germline lookup yields CDR1 LGHNA and CDR2 YSLEER. V dropped 0 bases and J dropped 6; count of bases not matched to a gene: 8.

The chain is built from TRBV7-3 and TRBJ2-1, with TRBD1 identical over 8 bases. J was trimmed by 6 bases and V by 3 bases; bases with no gene match: 4. The CDR3 runs 14 residues. The V gene's germline CDR1 is SGHTA and CDR2 FQGTGA. The CDR3, as DNA: TGTGCCAGCAGCTTCATACAGGGGGGCAATGAGCAGTTCTTC. The encoded protein is CASSFIQGGNEQFF.